The 3 T cell receptor beta chains in this list originate from one sample, sequenced in a study of T cells after yellow fever vaccination. TCRdb processed the 5' RACE reads anew with MiXCR; each CDR3 protein has one entry. The data hold hundreds of thousands of distinct CDR3 sequences, with roughly 6.1% observed a single time. The source material was PBMCs, sampled 5 days after the yellow fever booster vaccination. These receptors were collected from a man aged 25-45 years who received the YFV17D yellow fever vaccine.

The table lists this clonotype with a few counts. V gene TRBV12-3 or TRBV12-4 combines with J gene TRBJ2-2, with D unresolved. Deletions cut 8 bases from V and 8 bases from J, with 18 bases between. The CDR3 covers 14 residues. The chain's CDR3 is CASPGVGKSGELFF. The CDR3 nucleotides are TGTGCCAGCCCTGGAGTCGGCAAGTCAGGGGAGCTGTTTTTT.

This clonotype appeared a few times. The rearrangement uses TRBV6-2 or TRBV6-3 and TRBJ2-5, with 9 bases matching TRBD2. Germline V CDR1 and CDR2: MNHEY, SVGEGT. The CDR3 runs 17 residues. The V segment lost 2 bases and the J segment 2 bases; nucleotides outside the gene matches: 9. The CDR3 reads CASSYPLGLAPQETQYF. The CDR3 nucleotides are TGTGCCAGCAGTTACCCTCTCGGACTAGCGCCTCAAGAGACCCAGTACTTC.

This clonotype was detected only a few times. This rearrangement joins TRBV7-6 to TRBJ2-1, with D perhaps matching TRBD1 (6 bases). The V end was cut by 5 bases, the J end by 6 bases, with 14 bases between. This CDR3 comprises 14 residues. Germline-derived CDR1 and CDR2 are SGHVS and FNYEAQ. Written as DNA, the CDR3 is TGTGCCAGCAGCAGAACAGGGTTGGGCAATGAGCAGTTCTTC. Translation: CASSRTGLGNEQFF.